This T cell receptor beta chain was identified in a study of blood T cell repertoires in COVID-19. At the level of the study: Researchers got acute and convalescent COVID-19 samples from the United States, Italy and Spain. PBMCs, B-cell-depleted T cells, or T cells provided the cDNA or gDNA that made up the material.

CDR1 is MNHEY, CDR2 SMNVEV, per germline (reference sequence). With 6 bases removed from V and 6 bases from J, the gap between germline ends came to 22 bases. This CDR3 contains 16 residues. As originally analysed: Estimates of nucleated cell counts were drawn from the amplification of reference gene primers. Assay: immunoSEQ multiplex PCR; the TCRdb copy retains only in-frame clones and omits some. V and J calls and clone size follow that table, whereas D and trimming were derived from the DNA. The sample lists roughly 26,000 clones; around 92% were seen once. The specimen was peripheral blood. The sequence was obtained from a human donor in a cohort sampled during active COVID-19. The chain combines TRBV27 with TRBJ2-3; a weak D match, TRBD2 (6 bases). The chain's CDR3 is CASRSLGGAIHDTQYF. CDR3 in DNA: TGTGCCAGCAGAAGCTTGGGAGGCGCGATCCACGATACGCAGTATTTT.